This T cell receptor (beta chain) was identified in a study of blood T cell repertoires in COVID-19. On the study more broadly: The United States, Italy and Spain provided the acute and convalescent COVID-19 samples. Nucleic acid was either cDNA or gDNA, and it came from T cells, B-cell-depleted T cells, or PBMCs.

Germline V gives CDR1 SGDLS, CDR2 YYNGEE. Trimming stripped 4 bases from V and 3 bases from J, with 8 bases between. There are 13 residues in the CDR3. Per the original data handling: Amplification from reference gene primers served as the basis for estimated nucleated cell counts. Only in-frame clones appear in the TCRdb table, and some are missing; sequencing was by immunoSEQ multiplex PCR. D and trimming were read from the DNA, whereas the V and J calls and clone size are those reported in that table. The profile shows 85,000 to 120,000 clones, about 91% of them singletons. The sequencing input was peripheral blood. The sequence derives from a man younger than 35 with acute or convalescent COVID-19. V and J are TRBV9 and TRBJ2-1, with a possible D match to TRBD2 (5 bases). The CDR3 protein is CASSIRGYNEQFF. The CDR3 DNA follows: TGTGCCAGCAGCATCCGGGGCTACAATGAGCAGTTCTTC.